Listed below are T cell receptor beta chains from one sample, sequenced in a study of breast tumors, draining lymph nodes, adjacent tissues. Each CDR3 protein gets one entry after TCRdb re-called the multiplex PCR reads with MiXCR. The sample lists around 250,000 distinct CDR3 sequences; under 35% were seen once. The specimen sequenced was axillary lymph node tissue. The receptors derive from a female donor with breast cancer. Some clones in this sample may be carry-over from other donors' samples. The CDR3 runs from the conserved cysteine through the conserved F or W. A D gene is named only where the DNA matches it firmly. Not all rows give a size; the values are once, few, many and, for expanded clones, a class.

>many|NA|TRBJ2-3|TRBV5-5
CASSFRTRVRTDTQYF
TGTGCCAGCAGCTTTCGTACTAGAGTGAGGACAGATACGCAGTATTTT
>NA|TRBD1|TRBJ1-1|TRBV20-1
CSVPSSRGPDTEAFF
TGCAGTGTTCCCTCGTCCAGGGGGCCGGACACTGAAGCTTTCTTT
>once|TRBD1|TRBJ2-6|TRBV19
CASSTGQGAGANVLTF
TGTGCCAGTAGTACGGGACAGGGGGCTGGGGCCAACGTCCTGACTTTC
>NA|NA|TRBJ2-7|TRBV20-1
CSARGPEGVPYEQYF
TGCAGTGCTAGAGGGCCTGAGGGGGTTCCCTACGAGCAGTACTTC
>many|NA|TRBJ2-7|TRBV2
CASRQNPHEQYF
TGTGCCAGCAGACAGAACCCCCACGAGCAGTACTTC
>many|TRBD2|TRBJ2-7|TRBV20-1
CSATRRSGGIYEQYF
TGCAGTGCGACGAGGCGTAGCGGGGGGATCTACGAGCAGTACTTC
>NA|TRBD2|TRBJ2-2|TRBV10-2
CASSSTSFGTGELFF
TGCGCCAGCAGCTCGACTAGCTTTGGCACCGGGGAGCTGTTTTTT
>many|NA|TRBJ2-7|TRBV5-1
CASSPEIDRQYYEQYF
TGCGCCAGCAGCCCAGAAATCGACAGGCAATACTACGAGCAGTACTTC
>NA|NA|TRBJ2-3|TRBV20-1
CSASDGAGTDTQCF
TGCAGCGCTAGCGATGGGGCAGGAACAGATACGCAGTGTTTT
>many|TRBD2|TRBJ2-1|TRBV6-5
CASSSPGLAGGEQFF
TGTGCCAGCAGTTCCCCGGGACTAGCGGGGGGTGAGCAGTTCTTC
>NA|TRBD1|TRBJ2-3|TRBV7-8
CASSVQGGGDTQYF
TGTGCCAGCAGCGTACAGGGGGGCGGAGATACGCAGTATTTT
>NA|NA|TRBJ1-4|TRBV14
CASSQERIPNEKLFF
TGTGCCAGCAGCCAAGAACGGATACCTAATGAAAAACTGTTTTTT
>many|NA|TRBJ2-5|TRBV19
CASSEQGGFRETQYF
TGTGCCAGTAGTGAACAGGGAGGGTTTCGGGAGACCCAGTACTTC
>many|TRBD1|TRBJ2-7|TRBV7-9
CASSTDRGIDEQYF
TGTGCCAGCAGCACGGACAGGGGTATCGACGAGCAGTACTTC
>NA|TRBD2|TRBJ2-2|TRBV7-2
CASSLESGLAGTGELFF
TGTGCCAGCAGCTTAGAGTCGGGACTAGCGGGAACCGGGGAGCTGTTTTTT
>many|NA|TRBJ1-2|TRBV15
CATSRDSGSYGYTF
TGTGCCACCAGCAGAGATTCAGGGTCGTATGGCTACACCTTC
>NA|TRBD1|TRBJ1-6|TRBV2
CASSVRGQGFPNSPLHF
TGTGCCAGCAGTGTCAGGGGACAGGGCTTCCCCAATTCACCCCTCCACTTT
>many|TRBD2|TRBJ2-1|TRBV6-4
CASSPLGRSSYNEQFF
TGTGCCAGCAGTCCCCTCGGGAGGTCGTCCTACAATGAGCAGTTCTTC
>NA|NA|TRBJ1-2|TRBV7-2
CASSLGTPPYGYTF
TGTGCCAGCAGCTTAGGGACACCGCCCTATGGCTACACCTTC
>many|NA|TRBJ1-5|TRBV19
CASSIRDYSNQPQHF
TGTGCCAGTAGTATAAGAGACTATAGCAATCAGCCCCAGCATTTT
>many|TRBD2|TRBJ2-1|TRBV7-9
CASSLSTSEYNEQFF
TGTGCCAGCAGCTTATCGACTAGCGAGTACAATGAGCAGTTCTTC
>many|NA|TRBJ1-3|TRBV10-3
CASGQSSGNTIYF
TGTGCCAGTGGACAGAGCTCTGGAAACACCATATATTTT
>many|NA|TRBJ2-6|TRBV7-3
CASSFGGAGANVLTF
TGTGCCAGCAGCTTCGGAGGTGCTGGGGCCAACGTCCTGACTTTC
>many|NA|TRBJ2-2|TRBV2
CASSRTTTGELFF
TGTGCCAGCAGTCGGACAACTACCGGGGAGCTGTTTTTT
>many|NA|TRBJ1-5|TRBV15
CATSRDGSNQPQHF
TGTGCCACCAGCAGAGACGGTAGCAATCAGCCCCAGCATTTT
>many|NA|TRBJ1-3|TRBV19
CASKDRRSGNTIYF
TGTGCCAGTAAAGACAGACGCTCTGGAAACACCATATATTTT
>few|NA|TRBJ2-7|TRBV9
CASSLSPGATYEQYF
TGTGCCAGCAGTTTATCTCCGGGAGCAACCTACGAGCAGTACTTC
>many|NA|TRBJ1-5|TRBV7-9
CASSFNSNQPQHF
TGTGCCAGCAGCTTCAATAGCAATCAGCCCCAGCATTTT
>NA|TRBD1|TRBJ1-2|TRBV20-1
CSARPGQWLGGYTF
TGCAGTGCTAGACCGGGACAGTGGCTAGGCGGCTACACCTTC
>NA|NA|TRBJ1-2|TRBV10-3
CAISQVNYGYTF
TGTGCCATCAGTCAGGTGAACTATGGCTACACCTTC
>many|TRBD2|TRBJ2-7|TRBV7-9
CASSVSGSNYEQYF
TGTGCCAGCAGCGTTAGCGGGAGCAACTACGAGCAGTACTTC
>NA|TRBD1|TRBJ2-3|TRBV10-2
CASKTGGRDTQYF
TGCGCCAGCAAGACAGGGGGAAGGGATACGCAGTATTTT
>many|NA|TRBJ1-3|TRBV5-1
CASSQGRSGNTIYF
TGCGCCAGCAGCCAAGGGCGCTCTGGAAACACCATATATTTT